Below are 5 T cell receptor beta chains sequenced from a single sample in a study of regulatory T cells in long-lasting Graves disease. HTBI primers from iRepertoire and Arm-PCR of CDR3 regions yielded the TCR beta libraries. TCRdb independently ran MiXCR on the multiplex PCR reads; one entry per CDR3 protein. The sample has roughly 430,000 distinct CDR3 sequences; roughly a fifth are singletons. Time point: persistent/refractory GD, antithyroid drugs over 5 years with positive TRAb. The TCR library was made from RNA that had been extracted from PBMCs in TRIzol. The sample here was peripheral blood mononuclear cells (PBMCs), taken when the disease was refractory, from a patient treated with antithyroid drugs. These receptors came from a female donor with Graves disease.

The V gene is TRBV2, the J gene TRBJ2-1, with D uncertain. The ends were cut back, 6 bases at V and 4 bases at J, with 13 bases in the middle. The CDR3 totals 14 residues. Germline assignment: CDR1 SNHLY and CDR2 FYNNEI. CDR3 in DNA: TGTGCCAGCAGCCCCACCCCGGGTTACAATGAGCAGTTCTTC. Its protein is CASSPTPGYNEQFF.

This clonotype was seen more than once but under ten times. This chain joins TRBV20-1 and TRBJ1-4, with D maybe TRBD1 (5 bases). Trimming removed 5 bases from V and 8 bases from J, with 24 bases in between. CDR1 DFQATT and CDR2 SNEGSKA come from the germline V gene (reference sequence). This CDR3 is 16 amino acids long. CDR3 amino acids: CSARGPDGSFGEKLFF. The DNA for the CDR3 is TGCAGTGCTCGGGGCCCCGACGGATCCTTTGGAGAAAAACTGTTTTTT.

This clonotype was seen only a few times. The V call is TRBV10-3, the J call TRBJ1-1; unclear D gene. Germline-derived CDR1 and CDR2 are ENHRY and SYGVKD. With 5 bases removed from V and 4 bases from J, the gap between germline ends came to 8 bases. The CDR3 length is 12 residues. The CDR3 loop reads CAISKSRTEAFF. CDR3 coding DNA: TGTGCCATCAGTAAGAGCCGCACTGAAGCTTTCTTT.

As concerns this clonotype: A read error may explain this, as a much larger clone is one base away. The chain recombines TRBV6-1 with TRBJ1-1; D perhaps matches TRBD1 (6 bases). This CDR3 is 16 amino acids long. In germline, CDR1 is MNHNS, CDR2 SASEGT. The V gene lost 2 bases and the J gene lost 5 bases, with 18 bases spanning the gap. The CDR3 DNA follows: TGTGCCAGCAGTGAACCGCCGGTAGGGGGGCGGACTGAAGCTTTCTTT. It translates to CASSEPPVGGRTEAFF.

The V call is TRBV28, the J call TRBJ2-7; 8 bases are a match to TRBD1. Germline-derived CDR1 and CDR2 are MDHEN and SYDVKM. The CDR3 loop spans 14 amino acids. J gave up 9 bases and V 5 bases, and 12 bases lay outside the gene matches. The CDR3 reads CASSTAQGARGQYF. In DNA form, the CDR3 reads TGTGCCAGCAGTACCGCGCAGGGGGCGAGGGGGCAGTACTTC. The whole variable domain, filled in from reference TRBV28 and TRBJ2-7, reads DVKVTQSSRYLVKRTGEKVFLECVQDMDHENMFWYRQDPGLGLRLIYFSYDVKMKEKGDIPEGYSVSREKKERFSLILESASTNQTSMYLCASSTAQGARGQYFGPGTRLTVT.